This is a list of T cell receptor beta chains from one sample in a study of regulatory T cells in long-lasting Graves disease. Using its own MiXCR run on the multiplex PCR reads, TCRdb lists one record per CDR3 protein. The profile shows about 240,000 distinct CDR3 sequences, 20% to 25% of them singletons. The specimen comprised peripheral blood mononuclear cells (PBMCs), sampled at new diagnosis, from a patient treated with antithyroid drugs. The receptors come from a female donor with Graves disease. Each CDR3 is given with its conserved first and last residue.

TRBV10-3 | CAISPDIGFVHTDTQYF
TRBV6-1 | CASSELGLSNQPQHF
TRBV20-1 | CSARRDSRPLETQYF
TRBV27 | CASKGGTEAFF
TRBV20-1 | CSASNGESEKLFF
TRBV7-2 | CASSRSMAEGENGYTF
TRBV27 | CASSFAIGSSYEQYF
TRBV7-8 | CASSPWRGDQPQHF
TRBV2 | CASSSDGTSHEQYF
TRBV13 | CASSVRTADEQYF
TRBV29-1 | CSADGRQNTEAFF
TRBV27 | CASSEKPGRNTEAFF
TRBV7-2 | CASSFSLAKEQFF
TRBV7-9 | CASSPRDIAYPFF
TRBV7-8 | CASSLIDYGYTF
TRBV6-2/TRBV6-3 | CASRMVAGELFF
TRBV5-4 | CASSRDTGGVSGNTIYF
TRBV9 | CASSVGWTGVTHNEQFF
TRBV25-1 | CASSEWEGAGSYNEQFF
TRBV7-2 | CASSSRRGTEAFF
TRBV11-3 | CASSYDNSGNTIYF
TRBV20-1 | CSARGPLATTGELFF
TRBV2 | CASSPLAGLYNEQFF
TRBV7-6 | CASSAIGGSPANEQFF
TRBV30 | CAWSPVGAKNTGELFF
TRBV7-3 | CASSLYGSAGELFF
TRBV20-1 | CSAQVNEKLFF
TRBV12-3/TRBV12-4 | CASSSRRTGLEEKLFF
TRBV3-1 | CASSQEILAGGRETQYF
TRBV2 | CASRRDGYNSPLHF
TRBV7-9 | CASNVHPTGELFF
TRBV29-1 | CSVVNEVNTGELFF
TRBV9 | CASSVGASGRQETQYF
TRBV27 | CASSRERGGHHEQFF
TRBV6-9 | CASSYTFAGLGQPQHF
TRBV28 | CASSFSPGNEQFF
TRBV7-9 | CAGSLEGQGASGYTF
TRBV20-1 | CSADGLAGGNEQFF
TRBV12-3/TRBV12-4 | CASRGADTGELFF
TRBV5-5 | CASSAGTATNEKLFF
TRBV11-2 | CASSLDPSDWETQYF
TRBV20-1 | CSAGQGLANYGYTF
TRBV11-2 | CASSLGYDRVSPYEQYF
TRBV19 | CASTVKGDRASGYTF
TRBV20-1 | CSAKKAGGGTGELFF
TRBV12-3/TRBV12-4 | CASRTTGSNEQFF